This TCR beta chain emerged from a study of cytomegalovirus exposure and HLA in healthy donors. The ends were cut back, 3 bases at V and 6 bases at J, with 13 bases in the middle. The CDR3 has 14 residues. CDR1 is MDHEN, CDR2 SYDVKM, per germline. Amplification used 60 Vbeta primers and 13 Jbeta primers. This table comes from immunoSEQ multiplex PCR, and its TCRdb copy is limited to in-frame clones, with some not included. The table shows 100,000 to 150,000 clones, with approximately 78% occurring only once. Specimen: PBMCs. The clonotype originates from a woman aged 40 to 50 in good health and CMV-seronegative. The gene calls are TRBV28 and TRBJ2-3, with D perhaps TRBD2 (6 bases). The CDR3 nucleotides read TGTGCCAGCAGTTTGGAGGGGACTTCCGATACGCAGTATTTT. Amino acid sequence: CASSLEGTSDTQYF.